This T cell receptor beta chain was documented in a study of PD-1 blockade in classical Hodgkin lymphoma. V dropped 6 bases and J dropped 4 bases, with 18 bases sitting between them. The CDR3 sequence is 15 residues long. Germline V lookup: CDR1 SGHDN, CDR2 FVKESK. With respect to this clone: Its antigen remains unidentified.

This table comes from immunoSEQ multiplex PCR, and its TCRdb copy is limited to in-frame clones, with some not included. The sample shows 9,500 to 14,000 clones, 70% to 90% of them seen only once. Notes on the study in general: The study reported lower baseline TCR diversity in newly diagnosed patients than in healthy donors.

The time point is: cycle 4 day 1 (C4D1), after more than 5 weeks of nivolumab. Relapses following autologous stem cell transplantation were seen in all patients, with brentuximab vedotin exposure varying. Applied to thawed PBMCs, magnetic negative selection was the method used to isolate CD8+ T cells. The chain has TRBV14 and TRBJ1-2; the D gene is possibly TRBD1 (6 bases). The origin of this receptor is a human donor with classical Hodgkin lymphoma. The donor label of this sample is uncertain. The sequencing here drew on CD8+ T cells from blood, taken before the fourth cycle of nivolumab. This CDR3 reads CASSYQTGTIYGYTF. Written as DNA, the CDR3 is TGTGCCAGCAGTTACCAAACAGGGACTATCTATGGCTACACCTTC.